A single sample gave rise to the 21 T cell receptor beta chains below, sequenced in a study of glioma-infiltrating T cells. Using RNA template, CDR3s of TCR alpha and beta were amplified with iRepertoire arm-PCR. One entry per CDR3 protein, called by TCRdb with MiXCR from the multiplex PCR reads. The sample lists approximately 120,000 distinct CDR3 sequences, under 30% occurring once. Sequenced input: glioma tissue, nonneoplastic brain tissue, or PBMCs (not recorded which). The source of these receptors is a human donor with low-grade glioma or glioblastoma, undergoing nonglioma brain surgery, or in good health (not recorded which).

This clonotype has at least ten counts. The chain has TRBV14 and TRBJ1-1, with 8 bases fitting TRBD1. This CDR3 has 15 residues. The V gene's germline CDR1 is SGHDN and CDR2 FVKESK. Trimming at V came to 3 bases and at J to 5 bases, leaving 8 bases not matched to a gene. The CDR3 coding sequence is TGTGCCAGCAGCCACCCGACAGGGGCGGTGACTGAAGCTTTCTTT. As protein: CASSHPTGAVTEAFF.

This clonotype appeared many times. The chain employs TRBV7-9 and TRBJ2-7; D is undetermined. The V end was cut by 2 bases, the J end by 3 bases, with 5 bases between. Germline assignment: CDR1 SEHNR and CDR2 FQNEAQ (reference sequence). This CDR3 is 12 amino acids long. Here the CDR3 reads CASSLKGYEQYF. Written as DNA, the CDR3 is TGTGCCAGCAGCTTAAAAGGCTACGAGCAGTACTTC.

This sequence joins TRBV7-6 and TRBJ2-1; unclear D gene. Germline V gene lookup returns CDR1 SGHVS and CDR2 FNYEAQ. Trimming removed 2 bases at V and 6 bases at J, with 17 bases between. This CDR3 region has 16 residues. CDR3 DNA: TGTGCCAGCAGCTTATATATTTCCTCCTACAGCAATGAGCAGTTCTTC. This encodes CASSLYISSYSNEQFF.

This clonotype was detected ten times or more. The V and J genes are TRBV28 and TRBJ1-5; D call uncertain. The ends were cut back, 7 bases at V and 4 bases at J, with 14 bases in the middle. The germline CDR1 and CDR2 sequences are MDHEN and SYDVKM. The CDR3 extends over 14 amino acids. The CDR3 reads CASISTVSNQPQHF. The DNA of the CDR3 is TGTGCCAGCATTTCGACTGTTTCGAATCAGCCCCAGCATTTT.

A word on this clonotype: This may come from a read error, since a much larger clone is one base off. CDR3 protein: CASKVAGANQAQHF. The CDR3 coding sequence is TGTGCCAGCAAAGTGGCGGGGGCGAATCAGGCCCAGCATTTT. The V and J genes are TRBV19 and TRBJ1-5; maybe TRBD1 (6 bases). This CDR3 is 14 amino acids long. Germline values: CDR1 LNHDA, CDR2 SQIVND (reference sequence).

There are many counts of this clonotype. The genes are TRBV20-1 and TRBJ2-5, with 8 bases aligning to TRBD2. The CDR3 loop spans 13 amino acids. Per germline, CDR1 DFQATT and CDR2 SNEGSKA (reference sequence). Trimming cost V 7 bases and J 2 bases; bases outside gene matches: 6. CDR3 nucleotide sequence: TGCAGTGAGTCGGGAGGGCCTCAAGAGACCCAGTACTTC. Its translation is CSESGGPQETQYF.

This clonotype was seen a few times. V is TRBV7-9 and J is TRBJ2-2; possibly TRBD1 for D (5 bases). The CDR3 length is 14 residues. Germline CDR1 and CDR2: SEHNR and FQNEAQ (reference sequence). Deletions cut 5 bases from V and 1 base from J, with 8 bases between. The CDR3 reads CASSRTGNTGELFF. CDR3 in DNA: TGTGCCAGCAGCCGAACAGGGAACACCGGGGAGCTGTTTTTT. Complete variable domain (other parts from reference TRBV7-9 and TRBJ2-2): DTGVSQNPRHKITKRGQNVTFRCDPISEHNRLYWYRQTLGQGPEFLTYFQNEAQLEKSRLLSDRFSAERPKGSFSTLEIQRTEQGDSAMYLCASSRTGNTGELFFGEGSRLTVL.

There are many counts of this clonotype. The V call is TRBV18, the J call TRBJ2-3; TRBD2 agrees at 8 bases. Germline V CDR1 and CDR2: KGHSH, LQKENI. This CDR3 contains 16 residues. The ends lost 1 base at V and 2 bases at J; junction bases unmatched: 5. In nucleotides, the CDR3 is TGTGCCAGCTCACCACGGCTAGCGGGCACCACAGATACGCAGTATTTT. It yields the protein CASSPRLAGTTDTQYF.

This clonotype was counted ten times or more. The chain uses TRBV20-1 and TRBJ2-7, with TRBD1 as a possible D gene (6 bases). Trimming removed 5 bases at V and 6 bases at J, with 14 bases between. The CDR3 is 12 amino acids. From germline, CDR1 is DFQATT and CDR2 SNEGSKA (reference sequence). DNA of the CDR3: TGCAGTGCTCTACCCCCAGGGGTCGAGCAGTACTTC. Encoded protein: CSALPPGVEQYF.

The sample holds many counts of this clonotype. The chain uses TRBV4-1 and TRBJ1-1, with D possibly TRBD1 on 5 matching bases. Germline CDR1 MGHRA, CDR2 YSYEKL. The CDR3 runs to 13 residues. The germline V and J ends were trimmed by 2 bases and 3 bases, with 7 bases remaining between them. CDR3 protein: CASSQWGDTEAFF. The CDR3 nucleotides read TGCGCCAGCAGCCAATGGGGGGACACTGAAGCTTTCTTT.

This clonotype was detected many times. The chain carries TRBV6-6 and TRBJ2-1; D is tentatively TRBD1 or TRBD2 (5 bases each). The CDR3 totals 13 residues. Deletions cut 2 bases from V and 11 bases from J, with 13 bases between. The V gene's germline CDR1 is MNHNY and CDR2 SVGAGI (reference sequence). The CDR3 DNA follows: TGTGCCAGCAGTTACCTGGGGGAGAGTAAGCAGTTCTTC. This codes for CASSYLGESKQFF.

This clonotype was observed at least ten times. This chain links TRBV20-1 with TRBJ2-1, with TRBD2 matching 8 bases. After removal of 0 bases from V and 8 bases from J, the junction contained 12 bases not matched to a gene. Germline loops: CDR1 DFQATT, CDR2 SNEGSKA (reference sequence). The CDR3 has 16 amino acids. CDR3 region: CSARDPGLGVWDEQFF. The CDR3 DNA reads TGCAGTGCTAGAGACCCGGGACTAGGGGTTTGGGATGAGCAGTTCTTC.

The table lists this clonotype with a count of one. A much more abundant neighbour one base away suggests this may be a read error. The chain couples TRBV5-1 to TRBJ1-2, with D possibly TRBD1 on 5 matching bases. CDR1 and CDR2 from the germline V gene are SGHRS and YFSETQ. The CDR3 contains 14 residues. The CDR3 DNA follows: TGCGCCAGCAACTTGGGGGTCGCTAACTATGGCTACACCTTC. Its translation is CASNLGVANYGYTF.

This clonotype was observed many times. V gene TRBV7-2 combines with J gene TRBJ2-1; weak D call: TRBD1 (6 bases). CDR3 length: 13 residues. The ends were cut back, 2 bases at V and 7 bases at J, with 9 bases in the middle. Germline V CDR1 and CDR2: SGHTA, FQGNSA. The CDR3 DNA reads TGTGCCAGCAGCTTACAGGGGCGGAATGAGCAGTTCTTC. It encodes CASSLQGRNEQFF.

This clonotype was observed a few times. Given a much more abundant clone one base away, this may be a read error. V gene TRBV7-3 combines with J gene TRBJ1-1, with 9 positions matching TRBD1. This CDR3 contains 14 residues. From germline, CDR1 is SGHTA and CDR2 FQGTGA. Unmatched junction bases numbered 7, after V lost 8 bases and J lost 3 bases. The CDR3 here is CASRPGQGYTEAFF. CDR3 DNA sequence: TGTGCCAGCCGCCCGGGACAGGGATACACTGAAGCTTTCTTT. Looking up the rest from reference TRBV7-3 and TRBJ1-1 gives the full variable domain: GAGVSQTPSNKVTEKGKYVELRCDPISGHTALYWYRQSLGQGPEFLIYFQGTGAADDSGLPNDRFFAVRPEGSVSTLKIQRTERGDSAVYLCASRPGQGYTEAFFGQGTRLTVV.

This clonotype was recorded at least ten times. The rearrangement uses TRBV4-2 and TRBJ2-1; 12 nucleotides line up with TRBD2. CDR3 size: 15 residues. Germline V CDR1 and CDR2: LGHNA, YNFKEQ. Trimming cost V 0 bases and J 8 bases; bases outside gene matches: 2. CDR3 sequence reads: CASSQELAGGHEQFF. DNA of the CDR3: TGTGCCAGCAGCCAAGAACTAGCGGGGGGCCATGAGCAGTTCTTC.

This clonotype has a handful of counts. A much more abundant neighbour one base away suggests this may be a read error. The CDR3 protein is CASNSSGGPRGTEAFF. The CDR3 coding sequence is TGTGCCAGCAACTCCAGCGGGGGTCCGCGCGGCACTGAAGCTTTCTTT. The chain combines TRBV4-2 with TRBJ1-1, with D maybe TRBD1 (5 bases). Between the trimmed V and J ends, which lost 7 bases and 4 bases, there was a span of 22 bases. The CDR3 is made up of 16 amino acids. From germline, CDR1 is LGHNA and CDR2 YNFKEQ.

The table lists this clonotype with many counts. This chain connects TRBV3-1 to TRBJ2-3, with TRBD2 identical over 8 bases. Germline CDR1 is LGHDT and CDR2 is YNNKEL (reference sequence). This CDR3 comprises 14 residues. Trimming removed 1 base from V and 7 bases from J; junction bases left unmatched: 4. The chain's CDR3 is CASSQGQRGNTQYF. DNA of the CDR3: TGTGCCAGCAGCCAAGGCCAGCGGGGGAATACGCAGTATTTT.

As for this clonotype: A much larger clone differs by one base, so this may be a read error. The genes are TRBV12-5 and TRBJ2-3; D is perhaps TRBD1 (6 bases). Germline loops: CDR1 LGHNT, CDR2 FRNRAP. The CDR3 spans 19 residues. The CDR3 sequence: CASGLDISGGGHRTDKQYF. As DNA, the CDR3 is TGTGCTAGTGGTTTGGATATCTCTGGGGGCGGTCACCGCACAGATAAGCAGTATTTT.

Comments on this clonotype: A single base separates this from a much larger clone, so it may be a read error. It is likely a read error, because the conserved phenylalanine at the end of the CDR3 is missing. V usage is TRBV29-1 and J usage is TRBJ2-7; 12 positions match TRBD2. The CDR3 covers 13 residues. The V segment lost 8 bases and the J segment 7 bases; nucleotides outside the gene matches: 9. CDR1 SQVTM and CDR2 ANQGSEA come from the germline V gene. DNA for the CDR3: TGCAGCTATACTAGCGGGGGGCCCGTGGAGCAGTACTCC. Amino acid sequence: CSYTSGGPVEQYS.

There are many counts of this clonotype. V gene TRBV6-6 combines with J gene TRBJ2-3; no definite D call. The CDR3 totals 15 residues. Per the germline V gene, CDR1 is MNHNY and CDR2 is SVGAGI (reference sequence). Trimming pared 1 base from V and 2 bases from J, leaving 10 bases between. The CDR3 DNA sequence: TGTGCCAGCAGTTACTTCTACAACATCACAGATACGCAGTATTTT. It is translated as CASSYFYNITDTQYF.